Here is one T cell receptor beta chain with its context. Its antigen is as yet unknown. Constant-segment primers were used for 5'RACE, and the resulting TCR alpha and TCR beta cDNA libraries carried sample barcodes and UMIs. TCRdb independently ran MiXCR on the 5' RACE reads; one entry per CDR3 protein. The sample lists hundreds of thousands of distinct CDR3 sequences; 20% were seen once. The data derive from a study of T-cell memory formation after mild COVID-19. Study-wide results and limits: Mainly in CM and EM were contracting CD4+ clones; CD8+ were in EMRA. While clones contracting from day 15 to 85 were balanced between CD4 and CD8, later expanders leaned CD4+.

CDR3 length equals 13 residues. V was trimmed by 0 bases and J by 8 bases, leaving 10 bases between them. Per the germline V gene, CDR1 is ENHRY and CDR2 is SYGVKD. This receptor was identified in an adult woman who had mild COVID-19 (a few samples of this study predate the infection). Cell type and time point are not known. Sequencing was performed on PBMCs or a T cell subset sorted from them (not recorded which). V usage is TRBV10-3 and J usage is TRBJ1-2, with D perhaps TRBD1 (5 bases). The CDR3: CAISESGRLGYTF. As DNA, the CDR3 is TGTGCCATCAGTGAGTCGGGGCGTTTAGGCTACACCTTC.